A selection of T cell receptor beta chains follows, all from one sample in a study of cytomegalovirus exposure and HLA in healthy donors. Data came from immunoSEQ multiplex PCR; TCRdb stores just in-frame clones and leaves some out. The sample holds 150,000 to 200,000 clones; 68% are singletons and the top ten take roughly 1.4%. Sequenced material: PBMCs. The receptors were gathered from a man in his fifties or sixties in good health and CMV-seronegative. CDR3s include the opening cysteine and the closing phenylalanine or tryptophan. A D gene is named only where the DNA matches it firmly. Size is omitted from some rows. Given values are once, few, many or a class for expanded clones.

D gene: .
clone size: .
V gene: TRBV7-9
J gene: TRBJ1-1
CDR3 protein: CASSLGHLNEAFF
CDR3 DNA: TGTGCCAGCAGCCTGGGGCACCTAAATGAAGCTTTCTTT

D gene: TRBD1
clone size: .
V gene: TRBV5-6
J gene: TRBJ2-7
CDR3 protein: CASSLIQGNEQYF
CDR3 DNA: TGTGCCAGCAGCCTAATACAGGGGAACGAGCAGTACTTC

D gene: TRBD1
clone size: .
V gene: TRBV11-2
J gene: TRBJ1-1
CDR3 protein: CASSLRNSGQGDTEAFF
CDR3 DNA: TGTGCCAGCAGCTTGAGGAACTCGGGACAGGGTGACACTGAAGCTTTCTTT

D gene: .
clone size: .
V gene: TRBV19
J gene: TRBJ1-2
CDR3 protein: CASSETRLQFYGYTF
CDR3 DNA: TGTGCCAGTAGCGAAACGAGATTACAGTTCTATGGCTACACCTTC

D gene: .
clone size: .
V gene: TRBV7-6
J gene: TRBJ1-1
CDR3 protein: CASSLVAGVNTEAFF
CDR3 DNA: TGTGCCAGCAGCTTAGTGGCAGGGGTGAACACTGAAGCTTTCTTT

D gene: TRBD2
clone size: .
V gene: TRBV5-6
J gene: TRBJ2-3
CDR3 protein: CASSLGGGGTDTQYF
CDR3 DNA: TGTGCCAGCAGCTTGGGGGGGGGTGGTACAGATACGCAGTATTTT

D gene: .
clone size: .
V gene: TRBV6-7
J gene: TRBJ2-7
CDR3 protein: CASSYFGRGEQYF
CDR3 DNA: TGTGCCAGCAGTTACTTCGGCAGGGGCGAGCAGTACTTC

D gene: .
clone size: once
V gene: TRBV21-1
J gene: TRBJ2-7
CDR3 protein: CASSCRTGLEAHEQYF
CDR3 DNA: TGTGCCAGCAGCTGCCGGACAGGTCTAGAGGCGCACGAGCAGTACTTC

D gene: TRBD1
clone size: .
V gene: TRBV4-3
J gene: TRBJ2-3
CDR3 protein: CASSQDGQAVVTVTQYF
CDR3 DNA: TGCGCCAGCAGCCAAGATGGACAGGCAGTAGTCACAGTTACGCAGTATTTT

D gene: TRBD2
clone size: .
V gene: TRBV11-3
J gene: TRBJ2-1
CDR3 protein: CASSLTGGPNEQFF
CDR3 DNA: TGTGCCAGCAGCTTAACGGGGGGGCCGAATGAGCAGTTCTTC

D gene: TRBD1
clone size: .
V gene: TRBV7-9
J gene: TRBJ1-1
CDR3 protein: CASSSDRDTEAFF
CDR3 DNA: TGTGCCAGCAGCTCGGACAGGGACACTGAAGCTTTCTTT

D gene: .
clone size: once
V gene: TRBV6-6
J gene: TRBJ2-7
CDR3 protein: CASSDTKQYF
CDR3 DNA: TGTGCCAGCAGCGACACCAAGCAGTACTTC

D gene: TRBD2
clone size: .
V gene: TRBV28
J gene: TRBJ2-7
CDR3 protein: CASKLLGRGGYEQYF
CDR3 DNA: TGTGCCAGCAAACTCCTGGGGCGGGGGGGTTACGAGCAGTACTTC

D gene: .
clone size: .
V gene: TRBV11-2
J gene: TRBJ2-7
CDR3 protein: CASSLPGQTVWEQYF
CDR3 DNA: TGTGCCAGCAGCTTACCGGGACAAACGGTCTGGGAGCAGTACTTC

D gene: TRBD1
clone size: few
V gene: TRBV19
J gene: TRBJ1-1
CDR3 protein: CASKGQGSSFTEAFF
CDR3 DNA: TGTGCCAGTAAGGGACAGGGGAGTTCGTTCACTGAAGCTTTCTTT

D gene: .
clone size: .
V gene: TRBV5-1
J gene: TRBJ2-5
CDR3 protein: CASSLGERGETQYF
CDR3 DNA: TGCGCCAGCAGCTTGGGGGAACGGGGTGAGACCCAGTACTTC

D gene: TRBD1
clone size: .
V gene: TRBV19
J gene: TRBJ2-2
CDR3 protein: CASIEGDRDTGELFF
CDR3 DNA: TGTGCCAGTATAGAAGGGGACAGGGACACCGGGGAGCTGTTTTTT

D gene: TRBD2
clone size: few
V gene: TRBV29-1
J gene: TRBJ2-7
CDR3 protein: CSVEIPSGYSYEQYF
CDR3 DNA: TGCAGCGTTGAAATTCCTAGCGGGTACTCCTACGAGCAGTACTTC

D gene: .
clone size: .
V gene: TRBV7-2
J gene: TRBJ1-3
CDR3 protein: CASSFSQGNTIYF
CDR3 DNA: TGTGCCAGCAGCTTTAGCCAAGGAAACACCATATATTTT

D gene: TRBD2
clone size: .
V gene: TRBV28
J gene: TRBJ2-7
CDR3 protein: CASSLSGGGTYEQYF
CDR3 DNA: TGTGCCAGCAGTTTATCGGGGGGAGGCACCTACGAGCAGTACTTC

D gene: TRBD1
clone size: .
V gene: TRBV28
J gene: TRBJ1-1
CDR3 protein: CASRDAGGFTEAFF
CDR3 DNA: TGTGCCAGCAGGGACGCAGGGGGTTTCACTGAAGCTTTCTTT

D gene: .
clone size: .
V gene: TRBV30
J gene: TRBJ1-6
CDR3 protein: CAWSVNFRRLDSATPLHF
CDR3 DNA: TGTGCCTGGAGTGTAAACTTCCGCAGGCTGGACTCTGCGACGCCCCTCCACTTT

D gene: TRBD1
clone size: .
V gene: TRBV27
J gene: TRBJ1-5
CDR3 protein: CASSPSTGVSNQPQHF
CDR3 DNA: TGTGCCAGCAGTCCCTCGACAGGGGTGAGCAATCAGCCCCAGCATTTT

D gene: TRBD1
clone size: .
V gene: TRBV7-6
J gene: TRBJ1-5
CDR3 protein: CASSLGQGLNQPQHF
CDR3 DNA: TGTGCCAGCAGCTTAGGACAGGGGTTGAATCAGCCCCAGCATTTT

D gene: TRBD1
clone size: .
V gene: TRBV13
J gene: TRBJ1-2
CDR3 protein: CASSFWTGNYGYTF
CDR3 DNA: TGTGCCAGCAGCTTCTGGACAGGGAACTATGGCTACACCTTC

D gene: TRBD1
clone size: .
V gene: TRBV6-5
J gene: TRBJ2-7
CDR3 protein: CASTSPGGLSEQYF
CDR3 DNA: TGTGCCAGCACCTCCCCAGGGGGCCTTTCCGAGCAGTACTTC

D gene: .
clone size: .
V gene: TRBV6-5
J gene: TRBJ2-3
CDR3 protein: CASSLERGTDTQYF
CDR3 DNA: TGTGCCAGCAGCCTAGAACGGGGCACAGATACGCAGTATTTT

D gene: .
clone size: .
V gene: TRBV9
J gene: TRBJ1-3
CDR3 protein: CASSVGSEISGNTIYF
CDR3 DNA: TGTGCCAGCAGCGTAGGGAGTGAGATCTCTGGAAACACCATATATTTT

D gene: TRBD1
clone size: .
V gene: TRBV5-1
J gene: TRBJ1-2
CDR3 protein: CASSSGQGPYGYTF
CDR3 DNA: TGCGCCAGCAGCTCGGGACAGGGACCCTATGGCTACACCTTC

D gene: .
clone size: .
V gene: TRBV9
J gene: TRBJ2-2
CDR3 protein: CASSVGQGLYTGELFF
CDR3 DNA: TGTGCCAGCAGCGTAGGTCAGGGTCTCTACACCGGGGAGCTGTTTTTT

D gene: TRBD2
clone size: .
V gene: TRBV4-1
J gene: TRBJ2-5
CDR3 protein: CASSHPLAEETQYF
CDR3 DNA: TGCGCCAGCAGCCACCCACTAGCGGAAGAGACCCAGTACTTC

D gene: .
clone size: few
V gene: TRBV6-1
J gene: TRBJ2-7
CDR3 protein: CASRLQVPGYEQYF
CDR3 DNA: TGTGCCAGCAGGCTACAGGTCCCTGGCTACGAGCAGTACTTC

D gene: TRBD2
clone size: .
V gene: TRBV7-2
J gene: TRBJ2-2
CDR3 protein: CASSAGGVYTGELFF
CDR3 DNA: TGTGCCAGCAGCGCCGGGGGGGTTTACACCGGGGAGCTGTTTTTT

D gene: TRBD2
clone size: few
V gene: TRBV14
J gene: TRBJ2-5
CDR3 protein: CASSLKSGGETQYF
CDR3 DNA: TGTGCCAGCAGCCTCAAGTCCGGGGGGGAGACCCAGTACTTC

D gene: TRBD1
clone size: .
V gene: TRBV19
J gene: TRBJ2-7
CDR3 protein: CASSPGQRSYEQYF
CDR3 DNA: TGTGCCAGTAGTCCGGGACAGCGGTCCTACGAGCAGTACTTC

D gene: .
clone size: .
V gene: TRBV7-2
J gene: TRBJ1-1
CDR3 protein: CASSLDSWRAFF
CDR3 DNA: TGTGCCAGCAGCTTAGACAGTTGGAGGGCTTTCTTT

D gene: .
clone size: .
V gene: TRBV7-9
J gene: TRBJ1-5
CDR3 protein: CASSQWTVNQPQHF
CDR3 DNA: TGTGCCAGCAGCCAATGGACAGTCAATCAGCCCCAGCATTTT

D gene: TRBD1
clone size: few
V gene: TRBV2
J gene: TRBJ1-2
CDR3 protein: CASETRLTGTYGYTF
CDR3 DNA: TGTGCCAGCGAAACCAGACTGACAGGGACTTATGGCTACACCTTC

D gene: TRBD1
clone size: .
V gene: TRBV7-9
J gene: TRBJ2-2
CDR3 protein: CASSSGQGKWELFF
CDR3 DNA: TGTGCCAGCAGCTCGGGACAGGGCAAATGGGAGCTGTTTTTT

D gene: .
clone size: .
V gene: TRBV19
J gene: TRBJ1-4
CDR3 protein: CASSISPGGPRNRLFF
CDR3 DNA: TGTGCCAGTAGTATATCTCCGGGGGGGCCAAGAAACAGACTGTTTTTT

D gene: TRBD2
clone size: once
V gene: TRBV6-1
J gene: TRBJ2-7
CDR3 protein: CTSTLPDGGANEQYF
CDR3 DNA: TGTACCAGCACCCTCCCTGACGGGGGGGCCAACGAGCAGTACTTC

D gene: TRBD1
clone size: .
V gene: TRBV29-1
J gene: TRBJ1-6
CDR3 protein: CSARQGANSPLHF
CDR3 DNA: TGCAGTGCTAGACAGGGGGCGAATTCACCCCTCCACTTT

D gene: TRBD1
clone size: .
V gene: TRBV19
J gene: TRBJ1-2
CDR3 protein: CASATDRTSNYGYTF
CDR3 DNA: TGTGCCAGCGCAACGGACAGGACCTCTAACTATGGCTACACCTTC

D gene: .
clone size: few
V gene: TRBV20-1
J gene: TRBJ2-7
CDR3 protein: CSAPADLEQYF
CDR3 DNA: TGCAGTGCGCCTGCTGACTTGGAGCAGTACTTC

D gene: TRBD1
clone size: few
V gene: TRBV19
J gene: TRBJ1-5
CDR3 protein: CASSMAGQGASNQPQHF
CDR3 DNA: TGTGCCAGTAGTATGGCGGGACAGGGGGCCAGCAATCAGCCCCAGCATTTT

D gene: .
clone size: .
V gene: TRBV5-1
J gene: TRBJ1-1
CDR3 protein: CASSLAGGAGTEAFF
CDR3 DNA: TGCGCCAGCAGCTTGGCCGGGGGGGCTGGCACTGAAGCTTTCTTT

D gene: TRBD1
clone size: .
V gene: TRBV23-1
J gene: TRBJ1-2
CDR3 protein: CASSSFGTARNYGYTF
CDR3 DNA: TGCGCCAGCAGTTCCTTCGGGACAGCCCGTAACTATGGCTACACCTTC

D gene: TRBD1
clone size: .
V gene: TRBV29-1
J gene: TRBJ2-5
CDR3 protein: CSVGDRGPETQYF
CDR3 DNA: TGCAGCGTGGGGGACAGGGGCCCGGAGACCCAGTACTTC

D gene: TRBD1
clone size: .
V gene: TRBV10-1
J gene: TRBJ2-7
CDR3 protein: CASSKQGSYEQYF
CDR3 DNA: TGCGCCAGCAGTAAACAGGGGAGCTACGAGCAGTACTTC

D gene: TRBD1
clone size: .
V gene: TRBV18
J gene: TRBJ1-4
CDR3 protein: CASSHRTGNQEKLFF
CDR3 DNA: TGTGCCAGCTCTCACAGGACAGGGAATCAGGAAAAACTGTTTTTT

D gene: TRBD1
clone size: .
V gene: TRBV7-8
J gene: TRBJ1-1
CDR3 protein: CASSLGGQGNTEAFF
CDR3 DNA: TGTGCCAGCAGCTTGGGGGGACAGGGAAACACTGAAGCTTTCTTT

D gene: TRBD1
clone size: .
V gene: TRBV5-4
J gene: TRBJ2-7
CDR3 protein: CASRTGQDSYEQCF
CDR3 DNA: TGTGCCAGCAGAACGGGACAGGACTCCTACGAGCAGTGCTTC

D gene: .
clone size: .
V gene: TRBV2
J gene: TRBJ1-5
CDR3 protein: CASSLVGGVEPQHF
CDR3 DNA: TGTGCCAGCAGCCTTGTGGGGGGTGTGGAACCCCAGCATTTT

D gene: .
clone size: .
V gene: TRBV15
J gene: TRBJ1-5
CDR3 protein: CATSRGDQPQHF
CDR3 DNA: TGTGCCACCAGCAGAGGCGATCAGCCCCAGCATTTT

D gene: TRBD2
clone size: .
V gene: TRBV9
J gene: TRBJ2-7
CDR3 protein: CASSVDVRGTSYEQYF
CDR3 DNA: TGTGCCAGCAGCGTAGATGTGCGGGGGACCTCCTACGAGCAGTACTTC

D gene: TRBD1
clone size: .
V gene: TRBV11-3
J gene: TRBJ2-2
CDR3 protein: CASSDGTGNTGELFF
CDR3 DNA: TGTGCCAGCAGCGATGGGACAGGGAACACCGGGGAGCTGTTTTTT

D gene: .
clone size: .
V gene: TRBV10-1
J gene: TRBJ2-3
CDR3 protein: CASNKGERADTQYF
CDR3 DNA: TGCGCCAGCAACAAGGGGGAGAGGGCAGATACGCAGTATTTT

D gene: .
clone size: .
V gene: TRBV7-2
J gene: TRBJ2-1
CDR3 protein: CASSPGRNNNEQFF
CDR3 DNA: TGTGCCAGCAGCCCAGGGAGGAATAACAATGAGCAGTTCTTC